A selection of T cell receptor beta chains follows, all from one sample in a study of radiotherapy plus CTLA-4 blockade in lung cancer. Only in-frame clones appear in the TCRdb table, and some are missing; sequencing was by immunoSEQ multiplex PCR. The data show about 38,000 clones, about 73% seen once. Source: peripheral blood, taken from a patient treated with radiotherapy plus ipilimumab. These receptors were collected from a human donor with non-small cell lung cancer who had stable disease on radiotherapy plus ipilimumab. Each CDR3 is given with its conserved first and last residue. The order of the fields is J gene, clone size, V gene, D gene, CDR3 protein, CDR3 DNA. The D gene is left open where the match is weak. The size of a clone is reported for some rows only, either as once, few or many, or as a class for expanded clones.

TRBJ2-2 once TRBV2 . CASSEALRRGELFF TGTGCCAGCAGTGAAGCGCTTCGACGAGGGGAGCTGTTTTTT
TRBJ1-5 few TRBV7-2 . CASSPLEAGGQPQHF TGTGCCAGCAGCCCCCTAGAAGCGGGCGGACAGCCCCAGCATTTT
TRBJ2-3 . TRBV16 . CASSQGFGPTDTQYF TGTGCCAGCAGCCAAGGTTTCGGACCCACAGATACGCAGTATTTT
TRBJ1-2 . TRBV5-1 . CASSLEAVYGYTF TGCGCCAGCAGCTTGGAGGCAGTCTATGGCTACACCTTC
TRBJ2-2 . TRBV9 . CASSRTQGTGELFF TGTGCCAGCAGCCGCACCCAGGGGACCGGGGAGCTGTTTTTT
TRBJ2-6 . TRBV7-2 . CASSAQPPGAGANVLTF TGTGCCAGCAGCGCCCAGCCCCCAGGGGCCGGGGCCAACGTCCTGACTTTC
TRBJ2-1 . TRBV7-2 TRBD2 CASSQGLAGGLSSYNEQFF TGTGCCAGCAGCCAGGGACTAGCGGGGGGACTAAGCTCCTACAATGAGCAGTTCTTC
TRBJ2-3 . TRBV9 . CASSVGDTQYF TGTGCCAGCAGCGTAGGCGATACGCAGTATTTT
TRBJ2-3 . TRBV27 . CASSISTGWDTQYF TGTGCCAGCAGTATAAGCACAGGGTGGGATACGCAGTATTTT
TRBJ1-2 . TRBV28 TRBD1 CASSLRTGGYGYTF TGTGCCAGCAGTTTAAGGACAGGTGGTTATGGCTACACCTTC
TRBJ2-1 . TRBV9 TRBD2 CASSVGDYYNEQFF TGTGCCAGCAGCGTCGGGGACTACTACAATGAGCAGTTCTTC
TRBJ1-6 . TRBV2 . CASLLGELLGSPLHF TGTGCCAGTCTACTAGGGGAGTTACTAGGTTCACCCCTCCACTTT
TRBJ2-1 . TRBV9 TRBD2 CASSSSTHLLAGGYNEQFF TGTGCCAGCAGCTCTTCAACCCACCTCTTAGCGGGGGGGTACAATGAGCAGTTCTTC
TRBJ1-6 once TRBV7-3 . CASSTDSRNSPLHF TGTGCCAGCTCCACTGACAGTCGCAATTCACCCCTCCACTTT
TRBJ2-2 . TRBV19 . CASRPRGSNTGELFF TGTGCCAGTAGACCCAGGGGTTCGAACACCGGGGAGCTGTTTTTT
TRBJ1-5 few TRBV27 TRBD1 CASSPREGAGYQPQHF TGTGCCAGCAGTCCCAGGGAGGGGGCAGGATATCAGCCCCAGCATTTT
TRBJ2-5 . TRBV9 TRBD2 CASSVGAGGMQETQYF TGTGCCAGCAGCGTTGGAGCGGGGGGAATGCAAGAGACCCAGTACTTC
TRBJ2-5 . TRBV19 . CASHTPPQEQLGETQYF TGTGCCAGCCATACACCCCCCCAGGAGCAATTGGGAGAGACCCAGTACTTC
TRBJ2-7 . TRBV5-1 . CASSEGEVFHEQYF TGCGCCAGCAGTGAGGGAGAGGTTTTCCACGAGCAGTACTTC
TRBJ2-3 . TRBV7-2 TRBD2 CASSHSGGEITDTQYF TGTGCCAGCAGCCATAGCGGGGGGGAAATCACAGATACGCAGTATTTT
TRBJ2-5 . TRBV7-2 . CASSLLVAETQYF TGTGCCAGCAGCTTGCTGGTAGCAGAGACCCAGTACTTC
TRBJ2-5 . TRBV11-2 . CASSLELRWGRETQYF TGTGCCAGCAGCTTAGAACTCAGGTGGGGCCGGGAGACCCAGTACTTC
TRBJ2-7 . TRBV2 TRBD1 CASNSPGQGYFEQYF TGTGCCAGCAACTCTCCGGGACAGGGTTACTTCGAGCAGTACTTC
TRBJ2-7 . TRBV7-9 TRBD2 CASGRGGSSHEQYF TGTGCCAGTGGGCGGGGGGGCAGTTCCCACGAGCAGTACTTC
TRBJ2-1 . TRBV5-1 TRBD2 CASSQPNSGGAYNEQFF TGCGCCAGCAGCCAACCAAATAGCGGGGGGGCCTACAATGAGCAGTTCTTC
TRBJ2-2 . TRBV19 . CASSNRGMVAGELFF TGTGCCAGTAGTAATAGGGGGATGGTAGCCGGGGAGCTGTTTTTT
TRBJ2-7 . TRBV5-1 TRBD2 CASSQKNPGLASSYEQYF TGCGCCAGCAGCCAAAAAAACCCGGGACTAGCGAGCTCCTACGAGCAGTACTTC